One sample yielded the 4 T cell receptor beta chains listed below, sequenced in a study of identical twins (dated by TCRdb to about 2016). The library was made by 5' RACE. The sequencing machine was an Illumina HiSeq 2000. TCRdb trimmed public reads at Q25 via fastp, called clones via MiXCR and kept in-frame beta chains. Each CDR3 protein gets just one entry, which takes the most common genes and DNA from the rows behind it. Counted in this sample were just under 550,000 distinct CDR3 sequences; roughly 15% of them appeared once. The ten most abundant clones make up about 0.47% of the sample. This sample was shared with a second study, whose subject was yellow fever vaccine responses in identical twins.

The specimen sequenced was CD4+ T cells sorted from blood. These receptors all stem from a woman under 30 in good health.

This clonotype was detected a few times. The CDR3 reads CATSRVTSGGGNEQFF. In nucleotides, the CDR3 is TGTGCCACCAGCAGAGTGACTAGCGGGGGAGGCAATGAGCAGTTCTTC. The J gene is TRBJ2-1, the V gene TRBV15; the match to TRBD2 covers 12 bases. CDR3 length: 16 amino acids. The V segment lost 1 base and the J segment 6 bases; nucleotides outside the gene matches: 4. CDR1 and CDR2 (germline): LNHNV, YYDKDF (reference sequence).

About this clonotype itself: Compared with germline, one end of the junction differs, possibly owing to a read error. V is TRBV5-1 and J is TRBJ2-3, with D possibly TRBD2 on 6 matching bases. The CDR3 is made up of 16 amino acids. Germline V gives CDR1 SGHRS, CDR2 YFSETQ. The DNA for the CDR3 is TGCGCCAGCAGCTCCAGTAGCGGCACTAGCACGGATACGCAGTATTTT. Amino acid sequence: CASSSSSGTSTDTQYF.

This clonotype has only a few counts. This chain uses TRBV4-1 with TRBJ1-5; TRBD1 is a possible D gene (5 bases). The ends were cut back, 4 bases at V and 11 bases at J, with 12 bases in the middle. The CDR3 extends over 12 amino acids. Germline assignment: CDR1 MGHRA and CDR2 YSYEKL. DNA of the CDR3: TGCGCCAGCAGCCCGGGGCTTCGGGCCCAGCATTTT. Its translation is CASSPGLRAQHF.

The chain uses TRBV12-3 or TRBV12-4 and TRBJ1-1, with 9 bases lining up with TRBD1. V trimming: 0 bases; J trimming: 4 bases; junction bases outside the gene matches: 9. The CDR3 spans 17 residues. The CDR3 loop is CASSLALTGQGSTEAFF. CDR3 DNA: TGTGCCAGCAGTTTAGCGCTAACGGGACAGGGCTCCACTGAAGCTTTCTTT.